The clone carrying this T cell receptor beta chain was recorded a few times. Each CDR3 protein gets one entry after TCRdb re-called the 5' RACE reads with MiXCR. The repertoire has about 64,000 distinct CDR3 sequences, around 21% of them found once; the top ten carry about 1.3%. These data originate in a study of HIV-infected patients and healthy controls. The TCR was taken from a human donor in good health. Sequencing was carried out using CD4+ T cells from blood.

As DNA, the CDR3 is TGTGCTAGTGGTTCCACGGGAGGGATTTATGAGCAGTTCTTC. This encodes CASGSTGGIYEQFF. The chain recombines TRBV12-5 with TRBJ2-1; 8 bases line up with TRBD2. The CDR3 consists of 14 residues. In germline, CDR1 is LGHNT, CDR2 FRNRAP. The V segment lost 4 bases and the J segment 8 bases; nucleotides outside the gene matches: 7.